The rows below give T cell receptor beta chains drawn from one sample of a study of response to subunit inactivated influenza vaccine. In TCRdb, the RT-PCR reads were re-called with MiXCR into one record per CDR3 protein. Of around 470,000 distinct CDR3 sequences in the sample, approximately 7.2% were seen once. The specimen was PBMCs from blood, collected about 24 months after vaccination. These receptors were obtained from a man between 50 and 70 years old who received an inactivated influenza vaccine. CDR3s include the opening cysteine and the closing phenylalanine or tryptophan. Each record gives: clone size, D gene, J gene, V gene, CDR3 DNA, CDR3 protein. A D gene is named only where the DNA matches it firmly. Clone size is shown for a subset of rows, as once, few, many or a class of expanded clone.

abundance: many
d_gene: .
j_gene: TRBJ1-1
v_gene: TRBV3-1
CDR3nt: TGTGCCAGCAGCCACCCCGGGGGGATGAACACTGAAGCTTTCTTT
CDR3aa: CASSHPGGMNTEAFF

abundance: many
d_gene: .
j_gene: TRBJ1-1
v_gene: TRBV2
CDR3nt: TGTGCCAGCAGTGAAGAGGTTGACACTGAAGCTTTCTTT
CDR3aa: CASSEEVDTEAFF

abundance: few
d_gene: .
j_gene: TRBJ1-1
v_gene: TRBV3-1
CDR3nt: TGTGCCAGCAGCCGCGGGGGAGGGAACACTGAAGCTTTCTTT
CDR3aa: CASSRGGGNTEAFF

abundance: many
d_gene: .
j_gene: TRBJ1-6
v_gene: TRBV7-9
CDR3nt: TGTGCCAGCAGCTTATGGGGATATAATTCACCCCTCCACTTT
CDR3aa: CASSLWGYNSPLHF

abundance: few
d_gene: TRBD1
j_gene: TRBJ1-1
v_gene: TRBV5-1
CDR3nt: TGCGCCAGCAGCTTGATTCCGGGAGGGGGCTACACTGAAGCTTTCTTT
CDR3aa: CASSLIPGGGYTEAFF

abundance: few
d_gene: .
j_gene: TRBJ2-2
v_gene: TRBV2
CDR3nt: TGTGCCAGCAGTGAAGTTCAATGGAGGGGGCGGTACGGGGAGCTGTTTTTT
CDR3aa: CASSEVQWRGRYGELFF

abundance: few
d_gene: TRBD2
j_gene: TRBJ2-3
v_gene: TRBV20-1
CDR3nt: TGCAGTGCCACCCCGGGGGGGCAAGCCGATACGCAGTATTTT
CDR3aa: CSATPGGQADTQYF

abundance: .
d_gene: .
j_gene: TRBJ2-2
v_gene: TRBV20-1
CDR3nt: TGCAGTGCCGCTAGGACGACCGGGGAGCTGTTTTTT
CDR3aa: CSAARTTGELFF

abundance: many
d_gene: .
j_gene: TRBJ2-1
v_gene: TRBV20-1
CDR3nt: TGCAGTGCTAGAGGGCCGGGGCCCACTCTCAATGAGCAGTTCTTC
CDR3aa: CSARGPGPTLNEQFF

abundance: many
d_gene: .
j_gene: TRBJ2-1
v_gene: TRBV5-1
CDR3nt: TGCGCCAGCAGCTTGGTTTTCGGCCGAGTCTCCTACAATGAGCAGTTCTTC
CDR3aa: CASSLVFGRVSYNEQFF

abundance: few
d_gene: TRBD1
j_gene: TRBJ1-2
v_gene: TRBV30
CDR3nt: TGTGCCTGGAGTCCACCGGACAGGGTGACATATGGCTACACCTTC
CDR3aa: CAWSPPDRVTYGYTF

abundance: many
d_gene: TRBD2
j_gene: TRBJ2-3
v_gene: TRBV14
CDR3nt: TGTGCCAGCAGCCAAGAACTCCTAGCGGGGCCCACAGATACGCAGTATTTT
CDR3aa: CASSQELLAGPTDTQYF

abundance: few
d_gene: .
j_gene: TRBJ1-1
v_gene: TRBV6-1
CDR3nt: TGTGCCAGCAGGAGACATGAGAACACTGAAGCTTTCTTT
CDR3aa: CASRRHENTEAFF

abundance: .
d_gene: .
j_gene: TRBJ1-5
v_gene: TRBV7-9
CDR3nt: TGTGCCAGCAGCTTAGCGTGGGGGGACCATAGCAATCAGCCCCAGCATTTT
CDR3aa: CASSLAWGDHSNQPQHF

abundance: .
d_gene: TRBD2
j_gene: TRBJ2-2
v_gene: TRBV3-1
CDR3nt: TGTGCCACAAGGACTAGCGCGAACACCGGGGAGCTGTTTTTT
CDR3aa: CATRTSANTGELFF

abundance: few
d_gene: .
j_gene: TRBJ2-5
v_gene: TRBV20-1
CDR3nt: TGCAGTGCTACGCGGTTAGAAGAGACCCAGTACTTC
CDR3aa: CSATRLEETQYF

abundance: many
d_gene: TRBD2
j_gene: TRBJ2-1
v_gene: TRBV20-1
CDR3nt: TGCAGTGCTAGGTCTATATTAGCGGGGGGAAGCTCCTACAATGAGCAGTTCTTC
CDR3aa: CSARSILAGGSSYNEQFF

abundance: .
d_gene: .
j_gene: TRBJ1-5
v_gene: TRBV6-1
CDR3nt: TGTGCCAGCAGCCCCGGGGGGGGAGGCAATCAGCCCCAGCATTTT
CDR3aa: CASSPGGGGNQPQHF

abundance: few
d_gene: .
j_gene: TRBJ2-2
v_gene: TRBV7-2
CDR3nt: TGTGCCAGCAGCCCGATGGTAGGGGAACTTACCGGGGAGCTGTTTTTT
CDR3aa: CASSPMVGELTGELFF

abundance: few
d_gene: .
j_gene: TRBJ2-1
v_gene: TRBV18
CDR3nt: TGTGCCAGCTCACCACCGGTGGCTGGTCGCTCCTACAATGAGCAGTTCTTC
CDR3aa: CASSPPVAGRSYNEQFF

abundance: .
d_gene: TRBD1
j_gene: TRBJ2-7
v_gene: TRBV6-2/TRBV6-3
CDR3nt: TGTGCCAGCAGTTGGGACCGGGACAGGGTTGCTGCGTACGAGCAGTACTTC
CDR3aa: CASSWDRDRVAAYEQYF

abundance: .
d_gene: .
j_gene: TRBJ2-1
v_gene: TRBV29-1
CDR3nt: TGCAGCGTTGAACGGGACGAGGCCTACAATGAGCAGTTCTTC
CDR3aa: CSVERDEAYNEQFF

abundance: many
d_gene: TRBD2
j_gene: TRBJ2-1
v_gene: TRBV4-3
CDR3nt: TGCGCCAGCAGCCGGGGACTAGCCGGTAATGAGCAGTTCTTC
CDR3aa: CASSRGLAGNEQFF

abundance: few
d_gene: TRBD1
j_gene: TRBJ2-1
v_gene: TRBV10-3
CDR3nt: TGTGCCATCAGGCAGGCCGGGACAGGGAGGGTCAATGAGCAGTTCTTC
CDR3aa: CAIRQAGTGRVNEQFF

abundance: .
d_gene: TRBD2
j_gene: TRBJ2-6
v_gene: TRBV4-2
CDR3nt: TGTGCCAGCAGTTCCGGACTAGCGGGGGGCTACAGCTCTGGGGCCAACGTCCTGACTTTC
CDR3aa: CASSSGLAGGYSSGANVLTF

abundance: .
d_gene: TRBD2
j_gene: TRBJ2-7
v_gene: TRBV20-1
CDR3nt: TGCAGTGCCCCGTCTAGGCGGGAGGGTGGCATCGAGCAGTACTTC
CDR3aa: CSAPSRREGGIEQYF

abundance: .
d_gene: .
j_gene: TRBJ1-2
v_gene: TRBV20-1
CDR3nt: TGCAGTGCTAGAGCAGGGGACCATTTAGAGGGCTACACCTTC
CDR3aa: CSARAGDHLEGYTF

abundance: .
d_gene: TRBD1
j_gene: TRBJ2-3
v_gene: TRBV20-1
CDR3nt: TGCAGTGCAGCCGGGACAGGGGCAACAGATACGCAGTATTTT
CDR3aa: CSAAGTGATDTQYF

abundance: .
d_gene: TRBD2
j_gene: TRBJ2-3
v_gene: TRBV29-1
CDR3nt: TGCAGCGTCGTAGATCCTAGCGGCGGCACAGATACGCAGTATTTC
CDR3aa: CSVVDPSGGTDTQYF

abundance: few
d_gene: .
j_gene: TRBJ2-2
v_gene: TRBV7-9
CDR3nt: TGTGCCAGCAGCCCCCGCAGGGCTGCCGGGGAGCTGTTTTTT
CDR3aa: CASSPRRAAGELFF

abundance: .
d_gene: .
j_gene: TRBJ2-5
v_gene: TRBV6-2/TRBV6-3
CDR3nt: TGTGCCAGCAGACCCCTCAGGGGGTCGGGGGGAATCCAAGAGACCCAGTACTTC
CDR3aa: CASRPLRGSGGIQETQYF

abundance: .
d_gene: .
j_gene: TRBJ1-1
v_gene: TRBV12-3/TRBV12-4
CDR3nt: TGTGCCAGCAGTGCCGGGACACCAACTGCATCTTTCTTT
CDR3aa: CASSAGTPTASFF

abundance: few
d_gene: .
j_gene: TRBJ2-7
v_gene: TRBV12-3/TRBV12-4
CDR3nt: TGTGCCAGCAGTTTATCCCAGACTAGTTTTGTTTCCGAGCAGTACTTC
CDR3aa: CASSLSQTSFVSEQYF

abundance: many
d_gene: .
j_gene: TRBJ2-3
v_gene: TRBV7-9
CDR3nt: TGTGCCAGCAGCTTAGCGGGCGCCCAAGATACGCAGTATTTT
CDR3aa: CASSLAGAQDTQYF

abundance: few
d_gene: .
j_gene: TRBJ1-2
v_gene: TRBV20-1
CDR3nt: TGCAGTGCTAGAGATGTTAAGAGTGGGGGCTATGGCTACACCTTC
CDR3aa: CSARDVKSGGYGYTF

abundance: .
d_gene: .
j_gene: TRBJ1-5
v_gene: TRBV11-2
CDR3nt: TGTGCCAGCAGCTTAGATCTTAGCCTTCATCAGCCCCAGCATTTT
CDR3aa: CASSLDLSLHQPQHF

abundance: few
d_gene: .
j_gene: TRBJ2-1
v_gene: TRBV6-6
CDR3nt: TGTGCCAGCACCCTCGCGGGGGAGCAGTTCTTC
CDR3aa: CASTLAGEQFF

abundance: .
d_gene: .
j_gene: TRBJ2-6
v_gene: TRBV19
CDR3nt: TGTGCCAGTAGTATGATCACAGCTGGGGCCAACGTCCTGACTTTC
CDR3aa: CASSMITAGANVLTF

abundance: .
d_gene: .
j_gene: TRBJ2-5
v_gene: TRBV29-1
CDR3nt: TGCAGCGTTGAGCGTGGGGTTCCTGAGACCCAGTACTTC
CDR3aa: CSVERGVPETQYF

abundance: .
d_gene: .
j_gene: TRBJ2-3
v_gene: TRBV9
CDR3nt: TGTGCCAGCCGCAAAACCGACGGATACACAGATACGCAGTATTTT
CDR3aa: CASRKTDGYTDTQYF

abundance: few
d_gene: .
j_gene: TRBJ2-2
v_gene: TRBV5-1
CDR3nt: TGCGCCAGCAGCCAACTTGGACAGCCGAACACCGGGGAGCTGTTTTTT
CDR3aa: CASSQLGQPNTGELFF

abundance: .
d_gene: .
j_gene: TRBJ2-1
v_gene: TRBV12-3/TRBV12-4
CDR3nt: TGTGCCAGCAGTTTACGACAGGTCGAGCAGTTCTTC
CDR3aa: CASSLRQVEQFF